Listed below are T cell receptor beta chains from one sample, sequenced in a study of cytomegalovirus exposure and HLA in healthy donors. The assay was immunoSEQ multiplex PCR, and TCRdb's table has in-frame clones only and misses some. This sample carries roughly 110,000 clones, roughly 76% of them seen once, and the ten largest clones take roughly 2%. Specimen: PBMCs. These receptors were taken from a man aged 18 to 29 in good health and CMV-seronegative. The CDR3 runs from the conserved cysteine through the conserved F or W. D genes are given only for firm matches. The listing skips clone size in some rows; elsewhere it reads once, few, many or a size class.

J	D	V	size	DNA	CDR3
TRBJ1-2	.	TRBV6-5	.	TGTGCCAGCAGTTATCTTCGGCAGGCTAACTATGGCTACACCTTC	CASSYLRQANYGYTF
TRBJ2-7	.	TRBV11-2	few	TGTGCCAGCAGCTCCTGGGCCGAATCCTACGAGCAGTACTTC	CASSSWAESYEQYF
TRBJ2-2	TRBD2	TRBV9	.	TGTGCCAGCAGCGTAGCCCCGGGGGGGCGCACCGGGGAGCTGTTTTTT	CASSVAPGGRTGELFF
TRBJ2-1	.	TRBV4-3	.	TGCGCCAGCAGCCTGGACAGCAGATCCTACAATGAGCAGTTCTTC	CASSLDSRSYNEQFF
TRBJ2-2	.	TRBV28	.	TGTGCCAGCAGGATGGCAGGGGATCCCGGGGAGCTGTTTTTT	CASRMAGDPGELFF
TRBJ2-1	.	TRBV7-9	.	TGTGCCAGCAGCTTGGGCGGGGATGAGCAGTTCTTC	CASSLGGDEQFF
TRBJ1-5	.	TRBV15	.	TGTGCCACCAGCAGAGCTTCAGGGGCGAGTCAGCCCCAGCATTTT	CATSRASGASQPQHF
TRBJ2-7	TRBD1	TRBV9	.	TGTGCCAGCAGCGGATCCAGGGGGCCCGACCCCTACGAGCAGTACTTC	CASSGSRGPDPYEQYF
TRBJ1-1	TRBD1	TRBV7-9	.	TGTGCCAGCAGCTTAGCTGGGGACAGCTCAGAAGCTTTCTTT	CASSLAGDSSEAFF
TRBJ1-2	TRBD1	TRBV27	.	TGTGCCAGCAGTCGGGACAGCGCCTCACAATGGGGCTACACCTTC	CASSRDSASQWGYTF